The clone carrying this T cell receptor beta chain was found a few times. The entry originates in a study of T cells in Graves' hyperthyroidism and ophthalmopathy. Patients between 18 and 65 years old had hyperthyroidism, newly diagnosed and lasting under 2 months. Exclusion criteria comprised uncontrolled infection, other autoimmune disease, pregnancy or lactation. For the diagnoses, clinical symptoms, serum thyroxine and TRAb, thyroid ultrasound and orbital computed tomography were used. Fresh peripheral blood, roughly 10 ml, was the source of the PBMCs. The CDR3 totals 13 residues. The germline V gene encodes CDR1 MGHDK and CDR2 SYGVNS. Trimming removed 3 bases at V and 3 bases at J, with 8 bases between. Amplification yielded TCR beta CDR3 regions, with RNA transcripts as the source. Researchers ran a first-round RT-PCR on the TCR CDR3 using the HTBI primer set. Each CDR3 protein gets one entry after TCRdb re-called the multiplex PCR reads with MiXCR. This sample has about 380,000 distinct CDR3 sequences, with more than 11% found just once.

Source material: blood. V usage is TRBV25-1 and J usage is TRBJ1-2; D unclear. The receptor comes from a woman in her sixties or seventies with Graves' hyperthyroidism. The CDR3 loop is CASSDVGYYGYTF. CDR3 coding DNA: TGTGCCAGCAGTGACGTCGGATACTATGGCTACACCTTC.